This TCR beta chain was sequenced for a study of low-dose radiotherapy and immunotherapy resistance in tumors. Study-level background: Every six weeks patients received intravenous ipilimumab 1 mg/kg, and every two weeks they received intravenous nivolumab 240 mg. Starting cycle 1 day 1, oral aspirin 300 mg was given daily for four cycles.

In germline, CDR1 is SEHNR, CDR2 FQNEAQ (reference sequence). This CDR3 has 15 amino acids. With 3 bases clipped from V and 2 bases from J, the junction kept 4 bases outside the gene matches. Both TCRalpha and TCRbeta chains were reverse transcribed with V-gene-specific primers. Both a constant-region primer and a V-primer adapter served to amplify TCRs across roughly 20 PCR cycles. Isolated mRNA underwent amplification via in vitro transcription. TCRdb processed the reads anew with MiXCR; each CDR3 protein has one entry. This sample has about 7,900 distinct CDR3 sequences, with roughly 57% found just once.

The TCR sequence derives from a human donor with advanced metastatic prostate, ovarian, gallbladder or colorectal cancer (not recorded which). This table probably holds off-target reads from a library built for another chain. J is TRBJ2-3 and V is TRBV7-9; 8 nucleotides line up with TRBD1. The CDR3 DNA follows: TGTGCCAGCAGCTTGACAGGGGAGGTCACAGATACGCAGTATTTT. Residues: CASSLTGEVTDTQYF.